The 20 T cell receptor beta chains below come from one sample, sequenced in a study of prognosis after radiotherapy for stage I lung cancer. Amplification of TCR beta CDR3 from genomic DNA used two-round multiplex PCR. Primers were specific to each TRBV and TRBJ gene in first-round PCR. One entry per CDR3 protein, called by TCRdb with MiXCR from the multiplex PCR reads. Among 30,000 to 35,000 distinct CDR3 sequences listed, under 35% were seen once. Material: PBMCs, obtained before or after stereotactic body radiation therapy (not recorded which). The receptors were gathered from a donor aged 50 or older with non-small cell lung cancer.

Comment on this clonotype: This likely traces to a read error, being one base from a far larger clone. The chain carries TRBV6-4 and TRBJ2-5; 8 nucleotides align to TRBD2. Germline CDR1 reads MRHNA; CDR2 reads SNTAGT. With 3 bases clipped from V and 3 bases from J, the junction kept 6 bases outside the gene matches. The CDR3 is made up of 15 amino acids. The chain's CDR3 is CASSEGGTRKETQYF. Here the CDR3 DNA reads TGTGCCAGCAGTGAAGGAGGGACTAGGAAAGAGACCCAGTACTTC.

A remark on this clonotype: The junction shows a germline mismatch at one end, possibly a read error. The chain couples TRBV5-1 to TRBJ2-3; unclear D gene. From germline, CDR1 is SGHRS and CDR2 YFSETQ. The length of the CDR3 is 14 residues. The CDR3 coding sequence is TGCGCCAGCAGCTTGGGAGGTGGCACATATACGCAGTATTTT. Its translation is CASSLGGGTYTQYF.

This chain uses TRBV7-7 with TRBJ1-1, with a possible D match to TRBD1 (6 bases). The CDR3 length is 13 residues. The germline V gene has CDR1 SSHAT and CDR2 FNYEAQ (reference sequence). The CDR3 coding sequence is TGTGCTGGGACTAAGCGAGGGGGTACTGAAGCTTTCTTT. Translating it yields CAGTKRGGTEAFF.

Points on this clonotype: This sequence may be a read error, since a much larger clone differs from it by one base. This chain links TRBV30 with TRBJ2-4, with D perhaps TRBD1 (6 bases). The CDR3 spans 13 residues. Germline CDR1 GTSNPN, CDR2 SVGIG (reference sequence). V was pared by 6 bases and J by 8 bases, with 17 bases between. DNA for the CDR3: TGTGCCTGTGTGATCAGGGGATGGGACATTCAGTACTTC. Encoded protein: CACVIRGWDIQYF.

The sample holds many counts of this clonotype. This sequence joins TRBV20-1 and TRBJ2-1, with 8 bases matching TRBD2. Germline assignment: CDR1 DFQATT and CDR2 SNEGSKA (reference sequence). With V trimmed by 0 bases and J by 9 bases, 10 bases remained unmatched. This CDR3 is built from 15 residues. CDR3 coding DNA: TGCAGTGCTAGAGATCCGGGACTAGGTCGGGGTGAGCAGTTCTTC. Protein sequence: CSARDPGLGRGEQFF.

This clonotype came up a few times. Given a much more abundant clone one base away, this may be a read error. The chain carries TRBV20-1 and TRBJ2-3; tentatively, D is TRBD2 (5 bases). The CDR3 covers 16 residues. Germline V gives CDR1 DFQATT, CDR2 SNEGSKA (reference sequence). Trimming stripped 2 bases from V and 0 bases from J, with 15 bases between. CDR3 amino acids: CSARTSTGYSTDTQYF. The CDR3 DNA reads as TGCAGTGCTAGAACTAGTACCGGGTATAGCACAGATACGCAGTATTTT.

In this sample, this clonotype turned up many times. V usage is TRBV5-1 and J usage is TRBJ2-5, with a tentative D call TRBD1 (5 bases). This CDR3 is 14 amino acids long. The V gene's germline CDR1 is SGHRS and CDR2 YFSETQ. V shed 3 bases and J shed 5 bases, with 14 bases lying between them. CDR3 bases: TGCGCCAGCAGCTACCTTCTGTCAGGGGAGACCCAGTACTTC. Its protein is CASSYLLSGETQYF.

This clonotype came up many times. V and J are TRBV24-1 and TRBJ2-5, with TRBD2 matching over 8 bases. The V gene end was trimmed by 8 bases and the J gene end by 3 bases; junction bases not matched to a gene: 7. The CDR3 spans 14 residues. Germline CDR1 and CDR2: KGHDR and SFDVKD. The CDR3 spells CATKDSGTEETQYF. The CDR3 nucleotides are TGTGCCACCAAAGATAGCGGGACCGAAGAGACCCAGTACTTC.

This clonotype was counted many times. The chain couples TRBV5-1 to TRBJ2-3; the D gene is possibly TRBD2 (6 bases). The germline V and J ends were trimmed by 0 bases and 4 bases, with 9 bases remaining between them. The CDR3 runs to 14 residues. Looked up from germline, CDR1 is SGHRS and CDR2 is YFSETQ. CDR3 nucleotides: TGCGCCAGCAGCTTGGAATGGGGGGCAGATACGCAGTATTTT. Amino acid sequence: CASSLEWGADTQYF.

This clonotype was observed at least ten times. The chain is built from TRBV25-1 and TRBJ2-2, with no clear D. V gave up 5 bases and J gave up 0 bases, with 4 bases separating them. This CDR3 comprises 13 residues. Germline assignment: CDR1 MGHDK and CDR2 SYGVNS. CDR3 sequence reads: CASSLANTGELFF. The CDR3 DNA reads TGTGCCAGCAGTCTCGCGAACACCGGGGAGCTGTTTTTT.

The rearrangement uses TRBV20-1 and TRBJ1-1; 9 positions match TRBD1. This CDR3 spans 13 amino acids. Germline V gene sequence: CDR1 DFQATT, CDR2 SNEGSKA (reference sequence). J gave up 6 bases and V 5 bases, and 7 bases lay outside the gene matches. DNA for the CDR3: TGCAGTGCTTCACAGGGGGCAACTTCTGAAGCTTTCTTT. Protein: CSASQGATSEAFF.

The chain joins TRBV7-2 to TRBJ2-7; D unclear. The CDR3 extends over 13 amino acids. V was pared by 4 bases and J by 3 bases, with 10 bases between. Germline loops: CDR1 SGHTA, CDR2 FQGNSA. This chain's CDR3 is CASSSGLGYEQYF. As DNA, the CDR3 is TGTGCCAGCAGCTCCGGGCTGGGCTACGAGCAGTACTTC.

The table lists this clonotype with many counts. V is TRBV29-1 and J is TRBJ2-1; a possible D gene is TRBD1 (7 bases). The CDR3 is 12 residues long. With 6 bases removed from V and 10 bases from J, the gap between germline ends came to 16 bases. Germline CDR1 is SQVTM and CDR2 is ANQGSEA. The CDR3 bases are TGCAGCGTGCAAACTCAGGGGGGCGAGCAGTTCTTC. Translating it yields CSVQTQGGEQFF.

This clonotype was seen ten or more times. The V and J genes are TRBV9 and TRBJ2-7, with 7 bases lining up with TRBD1. The CDR3 has 15 residues. V was pared by 0 bases and J by 2 bases, with 5 bases of the junction left unmatched. The germline CDR1 and CDR2 sequences are SGDLS and YYNGEE. The chain's CDR3 is CASSVEGAGTYEQYF. CDR3 sequence (DNA): TGTGCCAGCAGCGTAGAGGGGGCAGGGACCTACGAGCAGTACTTC.

About this clonotype: Being one base from a much bigger clone, this may be a read error. The rearrangement links TRBV10-3 to TRBJ2-1; weak D call: TRBD2 (5 bases). The germline CDR1 and CDR2 sequences are ENHRY and SYGVKD. The ends were cut back, 7 bases at V and 6 bases at J, with 16 bases in the middle. This CDR3 is 14 amino acids long. CDR3 nucleotides: TGTGCCATCAATGACAATTCGGGGTTCAATGAGCAGTTCTTC. Translation: CAINDNSGFNEQFF.

This clonotype was seen at least ten times. The chain employs TRBV24-1 and TRBJ1-1, with TRBD1 matching 9 bases. J gave up 6 bases and V 7 bases, and 2 bases lay outside the gene matches. The CDR3 runs to 12 residues. From germline, CDR1 is KGHDR and CDR2 SFDVKD. CDR3 in DNA: TGTGCCACCAGAGGACAGGGGTCTGAAGCTTTCTTT. Translation gives CATRGQGSEAFF.

Remarks on this clonotype: This probably arose from a read error, given a far larger clone one base away. The DNA for the CDR3 is TGTGCCAGCATACAGGCGTATTGGGCTAACTATAGCTACACCTTC. It encodes CASIQAYWANYSYTF. The chain uses TRBV6-5 and TRBJ1-2; maybe TRBD1 (5 bases). CDR3 size: 15 residues. Germline-derived CDR1 and CDR2 are MNHEY and SVGAGI.

This clonotype showed up many times. The chain employs TRBV7-2 and TRBJ1-4; a possible D gene is TRBD1 (5 bases). The CDR3 contains 14 residues. CDR1 and CDR2 from the germline V gene are SGHTA and FQGNSA. Trimming stripped 5 bases from V and 8 bases from J, with 15 bases between. CDR3 coding DNA: TGTGCCAGCAGCCCTTTACGGGACGGAGAAAAACTGTTTTTT. Translation: CASSPLRDGEKLFF.

This clonotype was detected a few times. The CDR3 loop is CASSTDWDRISDTQYF. CDR3 bases: TGTGCCAGCAGCACAGACTGGGACAGGATTTCAGATACGCAGTATTTT. V gene TRBV7-2 combines with J gene TRBJ2-3, with TRBD1 identical over 8 bases. V was pared by 5 bases and J by 4 bases, with 11 bases of the junction left unmatched. The CDR3 sequence is 16 residues long. Germline V CDR1 and CDR2: SGHTA, FQGNSA. The variable domain in full, with the rest retrieved from reference TRBV7-2 and TRBJ2-3, is GAGVSQSPSNKVTEKGKDVELRCDPISGHTALYWYRQSLGQGLEFLIYFQGNSAPDKSGLPSDRFSAERTGGSVSTLTIQRTQQEDSAVYLCASSTDWDRISDTQYFGPGTRLTVL.

The chain links TRBV12-3 or TRBV12-4 to TRBJ2-3; 7 bases are shared with TRBD2. V dropped 5 bases and J dropped 7; count of bases not matched to a gene: 3. The CDR3 totals 12 residues. CDR3 nucleotides: TGTGCCAGCAGTGCGACTAGCAATACGCAGTATTTT. Translating gives CASSATSNTQYF.